This T cell receptor beta chain comes out of a study of T cells after yellow fever vaccination. TCRdb re-called the 5' RACE reads with MiXCR, one entry per CDR3 protein. The sample gives a few hundred thousand distinct CDR3 sequences, around 3.6% of which show up once; about 25% is in the top ten. Germline-derived CDR1 and CDR2 are ENHRY and SYGVKD. This CDR3 has 14 residues. V lost 3 bases to trimming and J lost 1 base; unmatched junction nucleotides: 2. This clonotype was seen a few times. Sequenced material: PBMCs, taken on the day of the yellow fever booster vaccination. This receptor was identified in a man in his late teens or twenties who received the YFV17D yellow fever vaccine. The chain recombines TRBV10-3 with TRBJ1-1, with 7 bases identical to TRBD1. In DNA, the CDR3 is TGTGCCATCAGTGATACAGGGGCGAACACTGAAGCTTTCTTT. It specifies CAISDTGANTEAFF.